What follows are 16 T cell receptor beta chains derived from one specimen sequenced in a study of T cell clonality in common variable immunodeficiency (dated by TCRdb to the mid-2010s). Results and caveats for the whole study, not just this receptor: CVID TCRbeta sequences reportedly showed fewer deletions and N-nucleotide insertions and lacked highly modified clones with 13 or more V deletions.

The library came from the immunoSEQ multiplex PCR assay. Sourced from immuneACCESS, this table was stored by TCRdb with only in-frame sequences that have V and J called. A share of the clones is absent; for the studies checked, an unresolved V gene accounts for under half, and the remainder has no known explanation. The sample records about 28,000 clones, none occurring a single time. The ten largest clones represent less than 35% of the sample. These TCRs are of unknown antigen specificity. The sample was peripheral blood mononuclear cells. These receptors were taken from a human donor with common variable immunodeficiency.

Worth noting for this clone: The read terminates 3 residues ahead of where the CDR3 ends, so the germline J gene completes it. The chain joins TRBV6-2 or TRBV6-3 to TRBJ2-1; 7 bases agree with TRBD1. This CDR3 has 13 amino acids. The J segment lost 3 bases and the V segment lost 6 bases, leaving 2 bases of the junction unmatched. The V gene's germline CDR1 is MNHEY and CDR2 SVGEGT. CDR3 DNA (partial): TGTGCCAGCAGAAGACAGGGCTACAATGAG. Encoded protein: CASRRQGYNE. In full, the CDR3 reads CASRRQGYNEQFF.

The CDR3 DNA, read in part, is TGCGCCAGCAGTCAGCACAACCCCGGGACAGGCTTCCCCGGGGAG. This sequence encodes CASSQHNPGTGFPGE. The full CDR3 is CASSQHNPGTGFPGELFF. The rearrangement links TRBV23-1 to TRBJ2-2; 8 bases align to TRBD1. The CDR3 end lies 3 residues beyond the end of the read and is filled in from the germline J gene. TRBV23-1 counts as an open reading frame of uncertain function. CDR3 length: 18 amino acids. The V and J ends lost 3 bases and 6 bases, in that order; junction bases with no gene match: 15.

This clone was recorded at least ten times. The read falls 3 residues short of the CDR3 end, and the missing part is taken from the germline J gene. The chain links TRBV29-1 to TRBJ1-1; a possible D gene is TRBD1 (6 bases). Trimming stripped 7 bases from V and 5 bases from J, with 17 bases between. The CDR3 length is 13 residues. CDR1 is SQVTM and CDR2 is ANQGSEA in the germline V gene. The part of the CDR3 DNA that was read is TGCAGCGAAATTAAGGGGGGGGTGACTGAA. Residues: CSEIKGGVTE. The full CDR3 protein reads CSEIKGGVTEAFF.

A word on this clone: The CDR3 is cut off 3 residues early in the read; its end comes from the germline J gene. The chain is built from TRBV20-1 and TRBJ2-1, with 9 bases fitting TRBD2. Germline V gene data show CDR1 as DFQATT and CDR2 as SNEGSKA (reference sequence). The CDR3 runs 16 residues. Trimming cost V 0 bases and J 4 bases; bases outside gene matches: 7. The CDR3 reads CSARDRRGGPYNEQFF. The CDR3 DNA, read in part, is TGCAGTGCTAGAGATCGGCGGGGGGGGCCTTACAATGAG.

This clone appeared a few times. From the germline J gene comes the end of the CDR3, since the read stops 3 residues before it. The rearrangement joins TRBV6-1 to TRBJ2-3; the match to TRBD2 covers 10 bases. CDR3 length: 16 amino acids. CDR1 MNHNS and CDR2 SASEGT come from the germline V gene. J lost 1 base, V lost 0 bases, and 1 base had no gene match. The chain's CDR3 is CASSEALAGGTDTQYF. The part of the CDR3 DNA that was read is TGTGCCAGCAGTGAAGCGCTAGCGGGGGGCACAGATACG.

This clone was recorded a few times. The read falls 3 residues short of the CDR3 end, and the missing part is taken from the germline J gene. The V and J genes are TRBV7-9 and TRBJ1-5, with 8 bases lining up with TRBD1. Germline V gives CDR1 SEHNR, CDR2 FQNEAQ (reference sequence). Germline trimming cut 3 bases from V and 6 bases from J; bases unmatched to any gene: 7. The CDR3 has 15 residues. The CDR3 bases that were read are TGTGCCAGCAGCTTCGGACAGGGCCTGGTTCAGCCC. Amino acid sequence: CASSFGQGLVQP. The full CDR3 is CASSFGQGLVQPQHF.

With respect to this clone: The read is 3 residues too short to cover the CDR3 end, so that end is filled in from the germline J gene. This chain links TRBV19 with TRBJ2-2; a possible D gene is TRBD1 (5 bases). Germline V gene sequence: CDR1 LNHDA, CDR2 SQIVND (reference sequence). V gave up 10 bases and J gave up 1 base, with 13 bases separating them. The CDR3 has 14 amino acids. CDR3: CATSWGGNTGELFF. The sequenced CDR3 bases are TGTGCCACCTCCTGGGGCGGGAACACCGGGGAG.

This clone was seen repeatedly, ten times or more. Sequencing ends 3 residues short of the CDR3 end; the germline J gene provides the rest. The J gene is TRBJ2-2, the V gene TRBV5-1, with TRBD2 as a possible D gene (7 bases). V shed 5 bases and J shed 1 base, with 12 bases lying between them. The CDR3 has 15 amino acids. Germline V gives CDR1 SGHRS, CDR2 YFSETQ. The CDR3 region is CASSWGGVNTGELFF. CDR3 DNA (partial): TGCGCCAGCAGTTGGGGGGGCGTGAACACCGGGGAG.

This clone was counted at least ten times. The read falls 3 residues short of the CDR3 end, and the missing part is taken from the germline J gene. This rearrangement joins TRBV18 to TRBJ1-6, with D perhaps TRBD1 (5 bases). Germline-derived CDR1 and CDR2 are KGHSH and LQKENI. The CDR3 totals 14 residues. V was pared by 3 bases and J by 7 bases, with 10 bases between. This CDR3 is CASSPATANSPLHF. CDR3 DNA, as far as it was read: TGTGCCAGCTCACCCGCGACAGCCAATTCACCC.

This clone is termed medium-sized. The junction differs from germline at one of its ends, possibly a read error. The CDR3 goes on 3 residues after the read ends, and that part is filled in from the germline J gene. This chain uses TRBV4-2 with TRBJ2-7, with a weak D call TRBD1 (5 bases). The CDR3 runs to 15 residues. Germline values: CDR1 LGHNA, CDR2 YNFKEQ. The DNA read from the CDR3 is TGCGCCAGCAGCCAAGGGTCGCAGGGATCCTACGAG. This sequence encodes CASSQGSQGSYE. The full CDR3 protein reads CASSQGSQGSYEQYF.

This clone was observed at least ten times. The CDR3 end lies 3 residues beyond the end of the read and is filled in from the germline J gene. The V call is TRBV29-1, the J call TRBJ1-2; the match to TRBD1 covers 9 bases. With V trimmed by 6 bases and J by 7 bases, 15 bases remained unmatched. This CDR3 comprises 15 residues. From germline, CDR1 is SQVTM and CDR2 ANQGSEA. The part of the CDR3 DNA that was read is TGCAGCGTCCGTTCCCCCGGGACAGGGTTTGGTGGC. This sequence encodes CSVRSPGTGFGG. The complete CDR3 sequence is CSVRSPGTGFGGYTF.

This clone was observed a handful of times. The observed sequence ends 3 residues before the CDR3 terminus, with the missing tail filled in from the germline J gene. The chain carries TRBV7-2 and TRBJ1-1, with TRBD1 identical over 7 bases. CDR3 length: 15 amino acids. Looked up from germline, CDR1 is SGHTA and CDR2 is FQGNSA. V dropped 5 bases and J dropped 5; count of bases not matched to a gene: 11. CDR3 DNA, as far as it was read: TGTGCCAGCAGCCGACACTTCAGGGGGGCGACTGAA. Amino acids: CASSRHFRGATE. The CDR3 in its entirety is CASSRHFRGATEAFF.

CDR3 DNA, as far as it was read: TGTGCCAGCAGCCAGGGACAGGGCGATCAAGAGACC. Its translation is CASSQGQGDQET. The CDR3 in full is CASSQGQGDQETQYF. This sequence joins TRBV4-2 and TRBJ2-5; 9 nucleotides line up with TRBD1. The read gets to within 3 residues of the CDR3 end, and the germline J gene fills in the rest. The CDR3 has 15 amino acids. Trimming took 3 bases from V and 2 from J; bases not matched to a gene: 4. The V gene's germline CDR1 is LGHNA and CDR2 YNFKEQ.

This clone showed up many times. Read data end 3 residues before the CDR3 end; the end is taken from the germline J gene. This sequence joins TRBV14 and TRBJ2-1, with TRBD1 matching over 9 bases. CDR1 is SGHDN and CDR2 is FVKESK in the germline V gene. Trimming cost V 0 bases and J 1 base; bases outside gene matches: 7. CDR3 size: 18 residues. The CDR3 loop reads CASSQDGTGPRSYNEQFF. Incomplete CDR3 DNA: TGTGCCAGCAGCCAAGATGGGACAGGGCCCCGTTCCTACAATGAG.

This clone has ten or more counts. The sequenced fragment ends 3 residues before the CDR3 boundary, so the rest is inferred from the germline J gene. The gene calls are TRBV19 and TRBJ2-6, with D perhaps matching TRBD1 (6 bases). Germline V CDR1 and CDR2: LNHDA, SQIVND (reference sequence). There are 14 residues in the CDR3. V lost 8 bases and J lost 6, with 14 bases in between. The CDR3 bases that were read are TGTGCCAGTCAGGGGTCTTATGAGGCCAACGTC. This encodes CASQGSYEANV. The whole CDR3 reads CASQGSYEANVLTF.

In its sample, this clone was seen a few times. The CDR3 end is not reached by the read, which stops 3 residues before it; the germline J gene fills it in. The chain is built from TRBV7-2 and TRBJ2-1; D ambiguous. Between the trimmed V and J ends, which lost 5 bases and 7 bases, there was a span of 12 bases. Germline V gene lookup returns CDR1 SGHTA and CDR2 FQGNSA. There are 13 residues in the CDR3. Here the CDR3 reads CASSTVSRNEQFF. The DNA read from the CDR3 is TGTGCCAGCAGCACTGTATCCAGGAATGAG.